This T cell receptor (beta chain) stems from a study of cytomegalovirus exposure and HLA in healthy donors. Findings and limits, study-wide: Some V segments, including TRBV6-2 and TRBV6-3, were excluded as indistinguishable. TCR beta sequences reportedly predicted most subjects' HLA-A and HLA-B alleles accurately. A later analysis linked roughly 17,000 TCR beta sequences to HLA alleles at 0.05 false discovery rate.

This PCR relied on a set of 60 Vbeta primers and 13 Jbeta primers. Clones were sequenced by immunoSEQ multiplex PCR, and TCRdb holds only the in-frame ones, with some missing. This repertoire shows about 160,000 clones, approximately 81% found once; its top ten account for about 7%. Trimming removed 5 bases from V and 3 bases from J; junction bases left unmatched: 5. From germline, CDR1 is SGHTS and CDR2 YDEGEE. This CDR3 contains 14 residues. Among the donors, all were healthy bone marrow donors. This clone was detected a few times. Its antigen is not known. Sequenced material: PBMCs. The sequence was collected from a woman aged 25 to 39 in good health and CMV-seropositive. The chain uses TRBV5-8 and TRBJ2-7; TRBD1 aligns across 10 bases. CDR3 sequence: CASRSRDRGYEQYF. DNA for the CDR3: TGTGCCAGCAGATCCCGGGACAGGGGCTACGAGCAGTACTTC.